These 17 T cell receptor beta chains were sequenced from one sample in a study of T-cell reconstitution after alpha-beta-depleted transplantation in children. Preparation of the TCRbeta library involved a method that used unique molecular identifiers. TCRdb re-derived calls from the PCR reads in MiXCR, one entry per CDR3 protein. The sample contains 450,000 to 600,000 distinct CDR3 sequences, around 16% of which appear only once. Material: PBMCs from the stem cell graft donor, obtained from the stem cell graft. The receptors originated from a human donor who donated a stem cell graft to a child with acute lymphoblastic leukemia.

The rearrangement links TRBV27 to TRBJ1-1; possibly TRBD1 for D (5 bases). Trimming shortened V by 5 bases and J by 1 base, and 17 bases separated the two germline ends. Germline CDR1 MNHEY, CDR2 SMNVEV (reference sequence). CDR3 length: 16 residues. The DNA of the CDR3 is TGTGCCAGCAGTCGTTATCCACCGCAGGGGAACACTGAAGCTTTCTTT. Translation gives CASSRYPPQGNTEAFF.

The rearrangement links TRBV12-3 or TRBV12-4 to TRBJ2-7; TRBD2 might be the D (6 bases). The CDR3 contains 16 residues. Trimming took off 3 bases at V and 2 bases at J, with 17 bases between the two ends. The CDR3 is CASSFGSGSFAYEQYF. CDR3 nucleotide sequence: TGTGCCAGCAGTTTTGGTAGCGGAAGTTTTGCCTACGAGCAGTACTTC.

This chain links TRBV27 with TRBJ1-1, with a possible D match to TRBD1 (5 bases). This CDR3 has 15 residues. CDR1 MNHEY and CDR2 SMNVEV come from the germline V gene (reference sequence). V lost 2 bases, J lost 5 bases, and 15 bases lay in between. The CDR3 spells CASSLDAGLGTEAFF. DNA of the CDR3: TGTGCCAGCAGTTTAGATGCAGGGTTGGGTACTGAAGCTTTCTTT.

This chain joins TRBV4-1 and TRBJ2-3; D remains unclear. Germline-derived CDR1 and CDR2 are MGHRA and YSYEKL. CDR3 length: 13 amino acids. The V and J ends lost 0 bases and 9 bases respectively, with 10 bases between them. The chain's CDR3 is CASSQEVSYTQYF. The CDR3 nucleotides are TGCGCCAGCAGCCAAGAGGTCTCTTACACGCAGTATTTT.

This clonotype was picked up a small number of times. The rearrangement uses TRBV20-1 and TRBJ2-7; weak D call: TRBD1 (6 bases). Germline-derived CDR1 and CDR2 are DFQATT and SNEGSKA (reference sequence). This CDR3 has 15 amino acids. Trimming removed 5 bases at V and 9 bases at J, with 26 bases between. In DNA form, the CDR3 reads TGCAGTGCTCCCCCCCGACAGGTTCTTTCCGTCGGGCAGTACTTC. Amino acids: CSAPPRQVLSVGQYF.

The rearrangement uses TRBV10-2 and TRBJ2-3; 7 positions match TRBD2. The CDR3 runs to 15 residues. V gave up 11 bases and J gave up 1 base; unmatched junction bases: 12. Germline V CDR1 and CDR2: WSHSY, SAAADI. The CDR3 is CAACRGRGRTDTQYF. The CDR3 DNA reads as TGCGCCGCGTGCCGAGGGAGGGGCCGCACAGATACGCAGTATTTT.

This clonotype was counted a few times. The V and J genes are TRBV9 and TRBJ2-7; 7 bases fit TRBD2. This CDR3 has 15 residues. Per the germline V gene, CDR1 is SGDLS and CDR2 is YYNGEE. The V gene end was trimmed by 3 bases and the J gene end by 5 bases; junction bases not matched to a gene: 11. CDR3 region: CASSASGGGFHEQYF. The CDR3 DNA reads as TGTGCCAGCAGCGCCTCGGGAGGAGGTTTCCACGAGCAGTACTTC. The full variable domain, with the rest looked up from reference TRBV9 and TRBJ2-7, is DSGVTQTPKHLITATGQRVTLRCSPRSGDLSVYWYQQSLDQGLQFLIQYYNGEERAKGNILERFSAQQFPDLHSELNLSSLELGDSALYFCASSASGGGFHEQYFGPGTRLTVT.

This clonotype has a handful of counts. This CDR3 reads CASSWGGGLGVTGELFF. The CDR3 bases are TGTGCCAGCAGTTGGGGCGGAGGACTAGGAGTTACCGGGGAGCTGTTTTTT. The chain couples TRBV12-3 or TRBV12-4 to TRBJ2-2; TRBD2 matches at 7 bases. The junction had 13 bases not matched to a gene; V was cut back by 4 bases and J by 5 bases. This CDR3 region has 17 residues.

The chain links TRBV7-2 to TRBJ2-7; D not certain. Trimming stripped 3 bases from V and 6 bases from J, with 12 bases between. The CDR3 runs 13 residues. Germline V gene lookup returns CDR1 SGHTA and CDR2 FQGNSA. Written as DNA, the CDR3 is TGTGCCAGCAGCTTCAGGCTAGTTTCCGAGCAGTACTTC. It specifies CASSFRLVSEQYF.

This chain links TRBV27 with TRBJ1-1; 7 nucleotides align to TRBD1. Germline V gene data show CDR1 as MNHEY and CDR2 as SMNVEV (reference sequence). With V trimmed by 5 bases and J by 4 bases, 13 bases remained unmatched. This CDR3 contains 16 residues. CDR3 sequence: CASSTTSPGGSTEAFF. Here the CDR3 DNA reads TGTGCCAGCAGTACCACCTCACCAGGGGGGAGCACTGAAGCTTTCTTT.

This clonotype appeared a few times. The chain recombines TRBV5-1 with TRBJ2-7; D might be TRBD1 or TRBD2, each matching 5 bases. Trimming took 4 bases from V and 0 from J, leaving 20 bases between them. CDR3 size: 17 residues. Germline values: CDR1 SGHRS, CDR2 YFSETQ. The CDR3 region has the DNA TGCGCCAGCAGCGCGACCGGGACGGGAATCCGCTCCTACGAGCAGTACTTC. Protein product: CASSATGTGIRSYEQYF. Full variable domain (remainder filled in from reference TRBV5-1 and TRBJ2-7): KAGVTQTPRYLIKTRGQQVTLSCSPISGHRSVSWYQQTPGQGLQFLFEYFSETQRNKGNFPGRFSGRQFSNSRSEMNVSTLELGDSALYLCASSATGTGIRSYEQYFGPGTRLTVT.

V is TRBV20-1 and J is TRBJ1-5; D unclear. Per germline, CDR1 DFQATT and CDR2 SNEGSKA (reference sequence). Trimming stripped 6 bases from V and 5 bases from J, with 14 bases between. The CDR3 runs 13 residues. The CDR3 spells CSATSGPYQPQHF. In DNA form, the CDR3 reads TGCAGTGCAACCTCCGGGCCGTATCAGCCCCAGCATTTT.

In this sample, this clonotype turned up a few times. The chain combines TRBV3-1 with TRBJ2-5; maybe TRBD2 (7 bases). Germline assignment: CDR1 LGHDT and CDR2 YNNKEL (reference sequence). CDR3 size: 14 residues. Trimming shortened V by 3 bases and J by 3 bases, and 11 bases separated the two germline ends. The CDR3, as DNA: TGTGCCAGCAGCCACGGCGGGGGCAAAGAGACCCAGTACTTC. Protein: CASSHGGGKETQYF.

The rearrangement uses TRBV7-3 and TRBJ2-6; no clear D gene. The V end lost 5 bases, the J end lost 0 bases, and 11 bases lay between the germline ends. The CDR3 totals 16 residues. CDR1 is SGHTA, CDR2 FQGTGA, per germline. In nucleotides, the CDR3 is TGTGCCAGCAGCCCACAGTGGTCCTCTGGGGCCAACGTCCTGACTTTC. It encodes CASSPQWSSGANVLTF.

The chain is built from TRBV7-9 and TRBJ2-1, with D unclear. The CDR3 covers 16 residues. V lost 3 bases, J lost 1 base, and 13 bases lay in between. Germline lookup yields CDR1 SEHNR and CDR2 FQNEAQ (reference sequence). Here the CDR3 reads CASSFSLENSYNEQFF. The DNA for the CDR3 is TGTGCCAGCAGCTTCAGCCTGGAAAATTCCTACAATGAGCAGTTCTTC.

This clonotype was seen more than once but under ten times. This sequence joins TRBV7-9 and TRBJ1-2; D not resolved. V was pared by 5 bases and J by 8 bases, with 9 bases between. The CDR3 covers 11 residues. Looked up from germline, CDR1 is SEHNR and CDR2 is FQNEAQ (reference sequence). CDR3 residues: CASSPSVGYTF. The CDR3 bases are TGTGCCAGCAGCCCATCTGTCGGCTACACCTTC.

The V and J genes are TRBV12-3 or TRBV12-4 and TRBJ2-1; the D is unclear. Between the trimmed V and J ends, which lost 7 bases and 5 bases, there was a span of 9 bases. The CDR3 is 12 amino acids. The CDR3 loop reads CASTWGNNEQFF. CDR3 DNA sequence: TGTGCCAGCACTTGGGGAAACAATGAGCAGTTCTTC.